This T cell receptor (beta chain) comes out of a study of lymphopenia after photon versus proton radiotherapy. General study points: In patients who died, overall survival fell as post-nadir TCR diversity dropped more. Under photons, naive T cells and diversity fell while effector/memory populations rose.

Produced via immunoSEQ multiplex PCR; TCRdb's table is partial and in-frame only. The data contain tens of thousands of clones, around 82% of them singletons. Germline values: CDR1 MDHEN, CDR2 SYDVKM. The germline V and J ends were trimmed by 4 bases and 6 bases, with 19 bases remaining between them. The CDR3 spans 15 residues. On this clone: The antigen remains unidentified.

This chain links TRBV28 with TRBJ2-7, with D possibly matching TRBD2 (5 bases). The sample in question was peripheral blood, obtained from a patient treated with proton-based radiotherapy. The receptor was derived from a man between 60 and 75 years old with pancreatic cancer. CDR3 in DNA: TGTGCCAGCAGTTCCCCCCGGAGGACGGGCTCCGAGCAGTACTTC. It encodes CASSSPRRTGSEQYF.